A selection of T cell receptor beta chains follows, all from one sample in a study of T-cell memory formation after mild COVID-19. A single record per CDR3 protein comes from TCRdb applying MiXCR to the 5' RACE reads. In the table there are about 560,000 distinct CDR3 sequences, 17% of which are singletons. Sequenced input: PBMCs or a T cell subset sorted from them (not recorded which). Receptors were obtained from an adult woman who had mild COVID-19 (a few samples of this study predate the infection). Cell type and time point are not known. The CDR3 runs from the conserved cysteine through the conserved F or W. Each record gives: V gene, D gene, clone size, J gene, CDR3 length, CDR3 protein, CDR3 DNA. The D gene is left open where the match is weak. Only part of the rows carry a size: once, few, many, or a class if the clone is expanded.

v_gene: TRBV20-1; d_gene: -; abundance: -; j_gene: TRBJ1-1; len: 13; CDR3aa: CSARGRGKGEAFF; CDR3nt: TGCAGTGCACGAGGCCGGGGTAAGGGTGAAGCTTTCTTT
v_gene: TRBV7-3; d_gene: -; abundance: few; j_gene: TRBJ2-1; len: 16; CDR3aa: CASSFGGTNRANEQFF; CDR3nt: TGTGCCAGCAGCTTTGGTGGCACTAATAGGGCCAATGAGCAGTTCTTC
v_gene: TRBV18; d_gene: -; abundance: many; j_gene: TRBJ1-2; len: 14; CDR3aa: CASSPGHQGYGYTF; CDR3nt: TGTGCCAGCTCACCGGGTCACCAGGGCTATGGCTACACCTTC
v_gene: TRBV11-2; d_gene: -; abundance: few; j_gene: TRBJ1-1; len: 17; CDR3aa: CASSYPPGGVGNTEAFF; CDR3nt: TGTGCCAGCAGCTACCCCCCTGGAGGAGTGGGGAACACTGAAGCTTTCTTT
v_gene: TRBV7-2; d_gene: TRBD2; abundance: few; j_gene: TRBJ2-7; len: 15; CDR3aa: CASSITGTSVYEQYF; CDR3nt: TGTGCCAGCAGCATAACCGGGACTAGCGTCTACGAGCAGTACTTC
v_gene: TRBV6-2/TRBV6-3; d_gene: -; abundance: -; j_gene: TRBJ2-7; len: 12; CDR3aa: CASTSGAYEQYF; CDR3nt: TGTGCCAGCACTTCGGGAGCCTACGAGCAGTACTTC
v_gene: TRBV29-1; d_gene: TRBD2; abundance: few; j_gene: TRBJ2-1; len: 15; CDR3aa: CSVSPTSGAYNEQFF; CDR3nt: TGCAGCGTCTCGCCGACTAGCGGGGCTTACAATGAGCAGTTCTTC
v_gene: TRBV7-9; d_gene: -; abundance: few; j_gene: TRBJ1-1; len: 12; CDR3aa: CASSLGLDEAFF; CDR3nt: TGTGCCAGCAGCCTTGGGTTGGATGAAGCTTTCTTT
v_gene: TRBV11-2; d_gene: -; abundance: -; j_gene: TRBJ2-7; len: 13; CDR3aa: CASRPTLGTEQYF; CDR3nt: TGTGCCAGCAGACCAACACTAGGGACCGAGCAGTACTTC
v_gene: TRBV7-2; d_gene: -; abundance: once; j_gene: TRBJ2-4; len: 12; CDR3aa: CAAGGPKNIQYF; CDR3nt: TGTGCCGCCGGGGGGCCCAAAAACATTCAGTACTTC
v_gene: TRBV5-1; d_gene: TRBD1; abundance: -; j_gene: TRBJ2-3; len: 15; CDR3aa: CASSGDRRDTDTQYF; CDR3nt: TGCGCCAGCAGCGGGGACAGACGAGACACAGATACGCAGTATTTT
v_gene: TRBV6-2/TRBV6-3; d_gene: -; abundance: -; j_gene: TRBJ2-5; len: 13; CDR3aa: CASRGRGQETQYF; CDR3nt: TGTGCCAGCAGGGGAAGGGGGCAAGAGACCCAGTACTTC